The source of this T cell receptor (beta chain) is a study of blood T cell repertoires in COVID-19. V was clipped by 4 bases and J by 0 bases, with 7 bases between them. The CDR3 consists of 14 residues. From germline, CDR1 is SGHDN and CDR2 FVKESK. Sequenced by immunoSEQ multiplex PCR; TCRdb stores in-frame clones only, minus some. Altogether about 380,000 clones are present, 85% being singletons, with the ten largest covering roughly 3.7%. Sample: peripheral blood. The TCR comes from a woman between 18 and 29 years old with acute or convalescent COVID-19. The chain carries TRBV14 and TRBJ1-3, with D possibly being TRBD1 (5 bases). The CDR3 DNA is TGTGCCAGCAGCCCCGGGGGCTCTGGAAACACCATATATTTT. Translating it yields CASSPGGSGNTIYF.